The text below deals with one T cell receptor beta chain. This sample also contains other DNA sequences that code for the same CDR3. This record comes from a study of blood T cell repertoires in COVID-19. The overall study: Donors in the United States, Italy and Spain gave samples during acute or convalescent COVID-19. T cells, B-cell-depleted T cells, or PBMCs supplied cDNA or gDNA.

Authors' data handling: Using reference gene primer amplification, nucleated cell counts were estimated. TCRdb's table, derived via immunoSEQ multiplex PCR, lists solely in-frame clones and lacks some. V and J calls and clone size follow that table, whereas D and trimming were derived from the DNA. The sample carries more than 60,000 clones, roughly four fifths recorded once. CDR3 length: 13 residues. Germline loops: CDR1 LGHDT, CDR2 YNNKEL (reference sequence). The V and J ends lost 1 base and 4 bases respectively, with 5 bases between them. Sequenced: peripheral blood. The V call is TRBV3-1 (or the pseudogene TRBV3-2), the J call TRBJ1-3; no firm D call. This TCR was recovered from a man aged 55-75 years with acute or convalescent COVID-19. CDR3: CASSQGQGNTIYF. CDR3 coding DNA: TGTGCCAGCAGCCAAGGGCAAGGAAACACCATATATTTT.